The 11 T cell receptor beta chains listed next were all sequenced from one sample in a study of shared clonotypes between healthy human individuals. Cells designated naive CD8 were CD45RO-negative and were positively selected for CCR7, with terminally differentiated effector memory CD45RA+ cells excluded. TCRdb keeps only in-frame clones here, not all; method: immunoSEQ multiplex PCR. The sample lists about 2.1 million clones, approximately 94% occurring once. The material sequenced was naive CD8+ T cells from PBMCs. The receptor set was obtained from a man aged 18 to 29 in good health. Some clones in this sample may be carry-over from other donors' samples.

V usage is TRBV27 and J usage is TRBJ2-7; D perhaps matches TRBD1 (7 bases). Trimming shortened V by 2 bases and J by 5 bases, and 13 bases separated the two germline ends. Germline V gives CDR1 MNHEY, CDR2 SMNVEV (reference sequence). The CDR3 extends over 14 amino acids. CDR3: CASSLDRDFHEQYF. The CDR3 DNA is TGTGCCAGCAGTTTAGACAGGGACTTCCACGAGCAGTACTTC.

The chain couples TRBV9 to TRBJ1-1, with 8 positions matching TRBD1. Germline-derived CDR1 and CDR2 are SGDLS and YYNGEE. The J segment lost 3 bases and the V segment lost 3 bases, leaving 7 bases of the junction unmatched. The CDR3 has 15 residues. CDR3 sequence (DNA): TGTGCCAGCAGCGCCTTGAGGACAGGGCACACTGAAGCTTTCTTT. Translated: CASSALRTGHTEAFF. The full variable domain, rest sourced from reference TRBV9 and TRBJ1-1, is DSGVTQTPKHLITATGQRVTLRCSPRSGDLSVYWYQQSLDQGLQFLIQYYNGEERAKGNILERFSAQQFPDLHSELNLSSLELGDSALYFCASSALRTGHTEAFFGQGTRLTVV.

V and J are TRBV7-6 and TRBJ2-3, with no clear D. The CDR3 totals 15 residues. Trimming took off 3 bases at V and 1 base at J, with 11 bases between the two ends. From germline, CDR1 is SGHVS and CDR2 FNYEAQ. The CDR3, as DNA: TGTGCCAGCAGCTTTCTTAGGGTCGGCACAGATACGCAGTATTTT. As protein: CASSFLRVGTDTQYF.

The chain couples TRBV6-1 to TRBJ2-7; 9 positions agree with TRBD2. The ends lost 1 base at V and 1 base at J; junction bases unmatched: 2. The CDR3 consists of 15 residues. Germline CDR1 and CDR2: MNHNS and SASEGT. The CDR3 DNA reads TGTGCCAGCAGTGAAGGGAGCGGGAGGTCCTACGAGCAGTACTTC. Its translation: CASSEGSGRSYEQYF.

V gene TRBV28 combines with J gene TRBJ2-1; 9 bases agree with TRBD2. Germline V gene sequence: CDR1 MDHEN, CDR2 SYDVKM. Trimming removed 1 base from V and 3 bases from J; junction bases left unmatched: 4. The CDR3 contains 16 residues. The CDR3 is CASSLFWTSDYNEQFF. In DNA form, the CDR3 reads TGTGCCAGCAGTTTATTTTGGACTAGCGACTACAATGAGCAGTTCTTC.

About this clone itself: The same CDR3 also results from other DNA sequences found in this sample. The chain links TRBV7-2 to TRBJ2-4; D is uncertain. Trimming stripped 2 bases from V and 0 bases from J, with 8 bases between. CDR3 length: 15 residues. Germline CDR1 SGHTA, CDR2 FQGNSA. CDR3 loop: CASSLNLLAKNIQYF. CDR3 in DNA: TGTGCCAGCAGCTTAAACCTCTTAGCCAAAAACATTCAGTACTTC.

The chain links TRBV11-1 to TRBJ2-1; D possibly corresponds to TRBD2 (6 bases). V lost 3 bases, J lost 9 bases, and 15 bases lay in between. Germline V gives CDR1 SGHAT, CDR2 FQDESV (reference sequence). The CDR3 sequence is 14 residues long. This chain's CDR3 is CASSFRESLGEQFF. CDR3 in DNA: TGTGCCAGCAGCTTCCGGGAGTCCTTGGGTGAGCAGTTCTTC. Using reference TRBV11-1 and TRBJ2-1 for the parts outside the CDR3, the full variable domain is EAEVAQSPRYKITEKSQAVAFWCDPISGHATLYWYRQILGQGPELLVQFQDESVVDDSQLPKDRFSAERLKGVDSTLKIQPAELGDSAMYLCASSFRESLGEQFFGPGTRLTVL.

This clone was seen once. The chain employs TRBV5-8 and TRBJ2-5; 14 nucleotides align to TRBD2. The CDR3 is 15 residues long. With V trimmed by 3 bases and J by 4 bases, 2 bases remained unmatched. Germline V CDR1 and CDR2: SGHTS, YDEGEE. CDR3 sequence reads: CASSYGLAGGETQYF. The CDR3 DNA is TGTGCCAGCAGCTACGGACTAGCGGGAGGAGAGACCCAGTACTTC. The full variable domain, with the rest looked up from reference TRBV5-8 and TRBJ2-5, is EAGVTQSPTHLIKTRGQQATLRCSPISGHTSVYWYQQALGLGLQFLLWYDEGEERNRGNFPPRFSGRQFPNYSSELNVNALELEDSALYLCASSYGLAGGETQYFGPGTRLLVL.

The chain has TRBV18 and TRBJ2-5, with a tentative D call TRBD2 (6 bases). This CDR3 contains 14 residues. Per the germline V gene, CDR1 is KGHSH and CDR2 is LQKENI. The germline V and J ends were trimmed by 4 bases and 4 bases, with 13 bases remaining between them. CDR3 region: CASSLGTSLETQYF. The CDR3 bases are TGTGCCAGCTCACTCGGGACTTCCCTAGAGACCCAGTACTTC.

The gene calls are TRBV13 and TRBJ2-3; D ambiguous. The CDR3 totals 14 residues. From germline, CDR1 is PRHDT and CDR2 FYEKMQ (reference sequence). Trimming took off 5 bases at V and 4 bases at J, with 13 bases between the two ends. The DNA of the CDR3 is TGTGCCAGCAGCCTTGGTGCGGTTCCAGATACGCAGTATTTT. Amino acid sequence: CASSLGAVPDTQYF.

The CDR3 DNA reads as TGCGCCAGCAGTGCGGCAAGCGGGGAGCTGTTTTTT. Encoded protein: CASSAASGELFF. V usage is TRBV10-1 and J usage is TRBJ2-2; D gene unclear. Trimming left V 4 bases short and J 7 bases short, with 7 bases between. The CDR3 runs 12 residues. Germline CDR1 is WNHNN and CDR2 is SYGVQD (reference sequence).